Presented here are 10 T cell receptor beta chains from one specimen sequenced in a study of shared clonotypes between healthy human individuals. Measured with immunoSEQ multiplex PCR; TCRdb has only the in-frame clones, and not every one. The profile shows some 2,400,000 clones, approximately 95% of them singletons. The specimen sequenced was naive CD4+ T cells sorted from blood. Sample subset: CD45RA+ positively selected. The source is a young man in good health.

The gene calls are TRBV30 and TRBJ1-2, with no clear D. V was trimmed by 0 bases and J by 10 bases, leaving 12 bases between them. The germline gives CDR1 GTSNPN, CDR2 SVGIG (reference sequence). The CDR3 totals 12 residues. The CDR3 here is CAWSVVSEDYTF. The CDR3 bases are TGTGCCTGGAGTGTAGTGTCGGAAGACTACACCTTC.

The rearrangement uses TRBV6-6 and TRBJ1-6; 8 nucleotides agree with TRBD1. The V segment lost 5 bases and the J segment 9 bases; nucleotides outside the gene matches: 9. Germline CDR1 MNHNY, CDR2 SVGAGI (reference sequence). This CDR3 is built from 15 residues. CDR3 coding DNA: TGTGCCAGCAGTCCGGGACAGGTCTTAGGTTCACCCCTCCACTTT. This encodes CASSPGQVLGSPLHF.

The rearrangement uses TRBV2 and TRBJ1-5; TRBD1 is a possible D gene (5 bases). Deletions cut 6 bases from V and 4 bases from J, with 13 bases between. CDR3 length equals 14 residues. CDR1 and CDR2 (germline): SNHLY, FYNNEI. CDR3 region: CASRSLRGNQPQHF. CDR3 nucleotides: TGTGCCAGCAGAAGCTTAAGGGGAAATCAGCCCCAGCATTTT.

CDR3 DNA: TGTGCCAGCAGCAAAGAGGGCCCGGGGGCAGGGGGCGATGGAAACGAGGAGACCCAGTACTTC. This gives the protein CASSKEGPGAGGDGNEETQYF. The J gene is TRBJ2-5, the V gene TRBV21-1; the D segment call TRBD1 is taken from the table without a DNA check. TRBV21-1 counts as a pseudogene. CDR3 size: 21 residues.

The CDR3 DNA follows: TGCGCCAGCAGCCGGGACTTCAAAGAGACCCAGTACTTC. Amino acids: CASSRDFKETQYF. The chain has TRBV5-1 and TRBJ2-5, with a possible D match to TRBD2 (6 bases). Germline V CDR1 and CDR2: SGHRS, YFSETQ. The CDR3 covers 13 residues. Trimming removed 4 bases from V and 3 bases from J, with 10 bases in between. The whole variable domain, filled in from reference TRBV5-1 and TRBJ2-5, reads KAGVTQTPRYLIKTRGQQVTLSCSPISGHRSVSWYQQTPGQGLQFLFEYFSETQRNKGNFPGRFSGRQFSNSRSEMNVSTLELGDSALYLCASSRDFKETQYFGPGTRLLVL.

The V and J genes are TRBV27 and TRBJ1-2; 7 positions agree with TRBD1. There are 13 residues in the CDR3. Germline-derived CDR1 and CDR2 are MNHEY and SMNVEV (reference sequence). V lost 4 bases and J lost 7; bases outside the gene matches: 6. The CDR3 loop is CASSSQGWGGYTF. As DNA, the CDR3 is TGTGCCAGCAGTTCACAGGGGTGGGGTGGCTACACCTTC.

The chain couples TRBV7-2 to TRBJ2-3, with D maybe TRBD2 (6 bases). The V end was cut by 1 base, the J end by 2 bases, with 10 bases between. CDR1 and CDR2 from the germline V gene are SGHTA and FQGNSA. The CDR3 contains 15 residues. The CDR3 spells CASSLGPGATDTQYF. CDR3 bases: TGTGCCAGCAGCTTAGGTCCGGGAGCCACAGATACGCAGTATTTT.

The chain recombines TRBV5-1 with TRBJ2-5; a possible D gene is TRBD1 (6 bases). Germline CDR1 SGHRS, CDR2 YFSETQ. V was trimmed by 2 bases and J by 2 bases, leaving 10 bases between them. The CDR3 loop spans 14 amino acids. CDR3 sequence (DNA): TGCGCCAGCAGCTTCCCCGGGACACAAGAGACCCAGTACTTC. It translates to CASSFPGTQETQYF.

The chain combines TRBV19 with TRBJ1-5, with D maybe TRBD1 (6 bases). Germline V lookup: CDR1 LNHDA, CDR2 SQIVND (reference sequence). The CDR3 is 15 amino acids. Trimming left V 4 bases short and J 3 bases short, with 13 bases between. The CDR3 sequence is CASSRTALNNQPQHF. The CDR3 nucleotides are TGTGCCAGTAGTAGGACAGCCCTAAACAATCAGCCCCAGCATTTT.

The V gene is TRBV11-2, the J gene TRBJ2-7, with 9 positions matching TRBD2. CDR1 and CDR2 from the germline V gene are SGHAT and FQNNGV. V shed 6 bases, J shed 3 bases, and the junction held 9 bases outside the gene matches. The CDR3 spans 15 residues. The CDR3, as DNA: TGTGCCAGCAGAAGTCTAGCGGGGTTATACTACGAGCAGTACTTC. Amino acid sequence: CASRSLAGLYYEQYF. Full variable domain (rest looked up from reference TRBV11-2 and TRBJ2-7): EAGVAQSPRYKIIEKRQSVAFWCNPISGHATLYWYQQILGQGPKLLIQFQNNGVVDDSQLPKDRFSAERLKGVDSTLKIQPAKLEDSAVYLCASRSLAGLYYEQYFGPGTRLTVT.